What follows are 29 T cell receptor beta chains derived from one specimen sequenced in a study of blood T cell repertoires in COVID-19. Libraries were prepared by immunoSEQ multiplex PCR; TCRdb keeps only in-frame clonotypes and omits some of them. The sample holds approximately 300,000 clones, over 80% seen once. The sample taken for sequencing was peripheral blood. The receptors shown here come from a woman between 45 and 65 years old with active or convalescent COVID-19.

This rearrangement joins TRBV28 to TRBJ1-2, with 8 bases fitting TRBD1. The germline V gene encodes CDR1 MDHEN and CDR2 SYDVKM. Trimming cost V 3 bases and J 5 bases; bases outside gene matches: 8. The CDR3 has 15 residues. This CDR3 reads CASSFSGTGLYGYTF. The CDR3 DNA is TGTGCCAGCAGTTTCTCCGGGACAGGACTATATGGCTACACCTTC.

The chain employs TRBV6-6 and TRBJ2-2; 7 nucleotides agree with TRBD1. Per the germline V gene, CDR1 is MNHNY and CDR2 is SVGAGI (reference sequence). The CDR3 is 15 residues long. J lost 4 bases, V lost 0 bases, and 2 bases had no gene match. CDR3 loop: CASSYSRQGTGELFF. CDR3 bases: TGTGCCAGCAGTTACTCGAGACAGGGCACCGGGGAGCTGTTTTTT.

This rearrangement joins TRBV5-1 to TRBJ2-1; 9 nucleotides line up with TRBD1. V was clipped by 0 bases and J by 14 bases; unmatched bases: 6. Looked up from germline, CDR1 is SGHRS and CDR2 is YFSETQ. This CDR3 contains 13 residues. The CDR3 DNA sequence: TGCGCCAGCAGCTTGGCGGGGACAGGGAGGAAGTTCTTC. Its translation is CASSLAGTGRKFF.

The rearrangement joins TRBV4-1 to TRBJ2-7, with 12 bases that match TRBD1. The CDR3 loop spans 15 amino acids. Germline loops: CDR1 MGHRA, CDR2 YSYEKL. J lost 2 bases, V lost 4 bases, and 3 bases had no gene match. The CDR3 loop is CASSLGQGATYEQYF. In DNA, the CDR3 is TGCGCCAGCAGCCTGGGACAGGGGGCCACCTACGAGCAGTACTTC.

This clone was recorded many times. This sequence joins TRBV2 and TRBJ1-2, with TRBD1 matching over 7 bases. This CDR3 has 16 residues. After removal of 7 bases from V and 2 bases from J, the junction contained 13 bases not matched to a gene. Germline V gene data show CDR1 as SNHLY and CDR2 as FYNNEI. This CDR3 reads CASTLEGARGNYGYTF. For the CDR3, the DNA is TGTGCCAGCACCCTTGAAGGGGCCAGGGGGAACTATGGCTACACCTTC.

This sequence joins TRBV7-3 and TRBJ2-5; D ambiguous. Germline lookup yields CDR1 SGHTA and CDR2 FQGTGA. The CDR3 is 13 residues long. Trimming took off 3 bases at V and 3 bases at J, with 8 bases between the two ends. The CDR3, as DNA: TGTGCCAGCAGCTTCCGAGAGAAAGAGACCCAGTACTTC. Translating gives CASSFREKETQYF.

The V gene is TRBV2, the J gene TRBJ2-7, with a tentative D call TRBD1 (6 bases). With 6 bases removed from V and 3 bases from J, the gap between germline ends came to 9 bases. Per germline, CDR1 SNHLY and CDR2 FYNNEI. This CDR3 comprises 12 residues. The CDR3 DNA reads TGTGCCAGCAGCGGACAGATCTACGAGCAGTACTTC. Its protein product is CASSGQIYEQYF.

The genes are TRBV6-1 and TRBJ1-5, with D uncertain. Trimming cost V 2 bases and J 0 bases, with 11 bases left between them. This CDR3 is built from 16 residues. The germline CDR1 and CDR2 sequences are MNHNS and SASEGT. The CDR3 spells CASSELPGYSNQPQHF. The CDR3 DNA sequence: TGTGCCAGCAGTGAACTCCCGGGGTATAGCAATCAGCCCCAGCATTTT.

The chain recombines TRBV10-1 with TRBJ1-2, with unresolved D. The CDR3 is made up of 13 amino acids. CDR1 WNHNN and CDR2 SYGVQD come from the germline V gene (reference sequence). Trimming shortened V by 4 bases and J by 2 bases, and 8 bases separated the two germline ends. The CDR3 spells CASSVAGNYGYTF. The CDR3, as DNA: TGCGCCAGCAGTGTGGCGGGGAACTATGGCTACACCTTC.

The sample holds a few counts of this clone. CDR3: CASSTGQGLNTEAFF. The CDR3 nucleotides read TGTGCCAGCAGCACGGGACAGGGTCTTAACACTGAAGCTTTCTTT. The chain employs TRBV7-9 and TRBJ1-1; 9 bases align to TRBD1. CDR3 length equals 15 residues. J gave up 2 bases and V 5 bases, and 6 bases lay outside the gene matches. CDR1 and CDR2 from the germline V gene are SEHNR and FQNEAQ (reference sequence).

This clone was seen just once. The chain couples TRBV3-1 (or the pseudogene TRBV3-2) to TRBJ2-3; 14 bases line up with TRBD2. The CDR3 sequence is 15 residues long. V dropped 4 bases and J dropped 5; count of bases not matched to a gene: 2. CDR1 is LGHDT and CDR2 is YNNKEL in the germline V gene (reference sequence). The CDR3 loop is CASSPGLAGGDTQYF. The CDR3 DNA sequence: TGTGCCAGCAGCCCAGGACTAGCGGGAGGAGATACGCAGTATTTT.

The J gene is TRBJ1-1, the V gene TRBV27; D gene ambiguous. The germline V gene encodes CDR1 MNHEY and CDR2 SMNVEV (reference sequence). V lost 0 bases, J lost 4 bases, and 12 bases lay in between. The CDR3 runs to 15 residues. The CDR3 nucleotides read TGTGCCAGCAGTTTATCAGCAGGCCATAGCACTGAAGCTTTCTTT. The encoded protein is CASSLSAGHSTEAFF.

The sample holds one count of this clone. CDR3 loop: CATGRQGDTEAFF. The CDR3 coding sequence is TGTGCCACCGGGCGACAGGGGGACACTGAAGCTTTCTTT. The rearrangement links TRBV24-1 to TRBJ1-1, with 9 bases identical to TRBD1. The CDR3 length is 13 residues. CDR1 KGHDR and CDR2 SFDVKD come from the germline V gene. V was pared by 9 bases and J by 3 bases, with 4 bases of the junction left unmatched.

As regards this clone: Its ends do not fully match the called genes, so a read error is possible. CDR3 sequence reads: CSVGDRSRKQPQHF. The CDR3 DNA follows: TGCAGCGTTGGGGACAGGTCACGCAAACAGCCCCAGCATTTT. The chain employs TRBV29-1 and TRBJ1-5; 8 nucleotides line up with TRBD1. The CDR3 covers 14 residues. CDR1 and CDR2 from the germline V gene are SQVTM and ANQGSEA.

This rearrangement joins TRBV5-8 to TRBJ1-1, with a tentative D call TRBD1 (5 bases). Trimming stripped 0 bases from V and 0 bases from J, with 12 bases between. This CDR3 comprises 16 residues. The germline V gene encodes CDR1 SGHTS and CDR2 YDEGEE. The CDR3 DNA follows: TGTGCCAGCAGCTTGGGACCAAGGGGCCTGAACACTGAAGCTTTCTTT. Residues: CASSLGPRGLNTEAFF.

The V call is TRBV5-6, the J call TRBJ1-5, with D uncertain. Trimming shortened V by 0 bases and J by 2 bases, and 12 bases separated the two germline ends. Per the germline V gene, CDR1 is SGHDT and CDR2 is YYEEEE. This CDR3 has 16 residues. In DNA, the CDR3 is TGTGCCAGCAGCTTGGCCGAGGGTATTGGCAATCAGCCCCAGCATTTT. Its translation: CASSLAEGIGNQPQHF.

The CDR3 DNA reads as TGTGCCAGCAGGGGGACTAGTGTGGTCTGGGCTTACAATGAGCAGTTCTTC. It is translated as CASRGTSVVWAYNEQFF. This chain links TRBV27 with TRBJ2-1, with TRBD2 matching 8 bases. Trimming at V came to 6 bases and at J to 4 bases, leaving 14 bases not matched to a gene. The germline V gene has CDR1 MNHEY and CDR2 SMNVEV (reference sequence). The CDR3 totals 17 residues.

The V call is TRBV6-5, the J call TRBJ2-5; TRBD1 is a possible D gene (6 bases). The CDR3 is 13 amino acids. Trimming shortened V by 2 bases and J by 5 bases, and 9 bases separated the two germline ends. In germline, CDR1 is MNHEY, CDR2 SVGAGI. The CDR3 reads CASSYLTGETQYF. The CDR3, as DNA: TGTGCCAGCAGTTACCTAACAGGGGAGACCCAGTACTTC.

This clone was observed a few times. The CDR3, as DNA: TGTGCCAGCAGCTTTGGGACTAATACAGATACGCAGTATTTT. It codes for CASSFGTNTDTQYF. J is TRBJ2-3 and V is TRBV11-2; TRBD2 agrees at 7 bases. Germline assignment: CDR1 SGHAT and CDR2 FQNNGV. With V trimmed by 3 bases and J by 3 bases, 3 bases remained unmatched. The CDR3 extends over 14 amino acids.

The CDR3 region is CASSPPGGQEQYF. Here the CDR3 DNA reads TGTGCCAGCAGCCCTCCAGGGGGCCAAGAGCAGTACTTC. The chain uses TRBV7-3 and TRBJ2-7; 8 bases are shared with TRBD1. The germline V gene encodes CDR1 SGHTA and CDR2 FQGTGA. Unmatched junction bases numbered 7, after V lost 5 bases and J lost 7 bases. This CDR3 has 13 residues. Filled out from reference TRBV7-3 and TRBJ2-7, the complete variable domain reads GAGVSQTPSNKVTEKGKYVELRCDPISGHTALYWYRQSLGQGPEFLIYFQGTGAADDSGLPNDRFFAVRPEGSVSTLKIQRTERGDSAVYLCASSPPGGQEQYFGPGTRLTVT.

The chain employs TRBV4-1 and TRBJ2-3; D is perhaps TRBD2 (6 bases). The CDR3 has 14 residues. The germline gives CDR1 MGHRA, CDR2 YSYEKL. The V gene lost 4 bases and the J gene lost 2 bases, with 10 bases spanning the gap. In DNA, the CDR3 is TGCGCCAGCAGCCTGTCTAGCGCCACAGATACGCAGTATTTT. Its protein product is CASSLSSATDTQYF.

The genes are TRBV6-6 and TRBJ2-1, with 8 bases matching TRBD1. Germline V gene sequence: CDR1 MNHNY, CDR2 SVGAGI (reference sequence). V lost 2 bases, J lost 15 bases, and 12 bases stayed unmatched. CDR3 length: 14 residues. The CDR3 loop is CASSYQPFGTGLFF. CDR3 coding DNA: TGTGCCAGCAGTTACCAACCGTTCGGGACAGGTTTGTTCTTC.

The chain recombines TRBV3-1 (or the pseudogene TRBV3-2) with TRBJ2-5; 13 nucleotides match TRBD2. This CDR3 is built from 14 residues. Trimming took 5 bases from V and 5 from J; bases not matched to a gene: 2. Germline CDR1 reads LGHDT; CDR2 reads YNNKEL (reference sequence). As DNA, the CDR3 is TGTGCCAGCAGCGCGACTAGCGGGAGGGAGACCCAGTACTTC. It specifies CASSATSGRETQYF.

This chain uses TRBV9 with TRBJ2-1, with 8 positions matching TRBD2. The junction had 4 bases not matched to a gene; V was cut back by 3 bases and J by 2 bases. This CDR3 is built from 15 residues. Germline V gene data show CDR1 as SGDLS and CDR2 as YYNGEE. The DNA of the CDR3 is TGTGCCAGCAGCGGTAGCGGGGTACCCTACAATGAGCAGTTCTTC. Amino acid sequence: CASSGSGVPYNEQFF. The full variable domain, completed using reference TRBV9 and TRBJ2-1, is DSGVTQTPKHLITATGQRVTLRCSPRSGDLSVYWYQQSLDQGLQFLIQYYNGEERAKGNILERFSAQQFPDLHSELNLSSLELGDSALYFCASSGSGVPYNEQFFGPGTRLTVL.

Here the CDR3 reads CATSRTGGKGYGYTF. CDR3 bases: TGTGCCACCAGCAGGACAGGGGGCAAAGGCTATGGCTACACCTTC. The V and J genes are TRBV15 and TRBJ1-2; 10 bases are a match to TRBD1. V shed 3 bases, J shed 4 bases, and the junction held 5 bases outside the gene matches. Germline assignment: CDR1 LNHNV and CDR2 YYDKDF (reference sequence). CDR3 length: 15 residues.

The chain is built from TRBV29-1 and TRBJ1-2; TRBD1 matches 10 bases. V was pared by 7 bases and J by 6 bases, with 5 bases of the junction left unmatched. Germline V gene sequence: CDR1 SQVTM, CDR2 ANQGSEA. The length of the CDR3 is 12 residues. CDR3 in amino acids: CSAGQGKDGYTF. In DNA form, the CDR3 reads TGCAGCGCGGGACAGGGGAAGGATGGCTACACCTTC.

V gene TRBV7-9 combines with J gene TRBJ2-5; TRBD2 matches 15 bases. The CDR3 spans 16 residues. V trimming: 4 bases; J trimming: 5 bases; junction bases outside the gene matches: 5. In germline, CDR1 is SEHNR, CDR2 FQNEAQ (reference sequence). The CDR3: CASSSGTSGRMETQYF. The CDR3 bases are TGTGCCAGCAGCTCCGGGACTAGCGGGAGGATGGAGACCCAGTACTTC.

The rearrangement joins TRBV2 to TRBJ2-7; 11 nucleotides align to TRBD2. V was clipped by 9 bases and J by 0 bases; unmatched bases: 7. CDR3 length: 15 amino acids. Germline V gene data show CDR1 as SNHLY and CDR2 as FYNNEI. The CDR3 protein is CASRRLAGSSYEQYF. In DNA form, the CDR3 reads TGTGCCAGTAGGCGACTAGCGGGAAGCTCCTACGAGCAGTACTTC.

The chain is built from TRBV7-9 and TRBJ1-3, with 10 bases fitting TRBD1. In germline, CDR1 is SEHNR, CDR2 FQNEAQ (reference sequence). This CDR3 spans 16 amino acids. V lost 6 bases and J lost 2; bases outside the gene matches: 7. Here the CDR3 reads CASRSKTGGPGNTIYF. Here the CDR3 DNA reads TGTGCCAGCAGATCTAAGACAGGGGGCCCTGGAAACACCATATATTTT.